Detailed here is one T cell receptor beta chain. The target antigen is unknown. This specimen includes other DNA sequences encoding the same CDR3. Using immunoSEQ multiplex PCR, the repertoire was profiled, and TCRdb retains in-frame clones only, with some absent. The sample lists approximately 93,000 clones, approximately 90% occurring once. This specimen comes from a study of T cell responses to AZD1222 COVID-19 vaccine. Study findings and constraints: Most donors were white British and more were female, and clonal diversity was possibly underestimated.

The germline V and J ends were trimmed by 3 bases and 1 base, with 3 bases remaining between them. The CDR3 extends over 13 amino acids. The germline V gene has CDR1 MRHNA and CDR2 SNTAGT. This sequence joins TRBV6-4 and TRBJ2-2; D not certain. This TCR derives from an adult who received the AZD1222 COVID-19 vaccine. The sequencing used peripheral blood, collected 28 days after the second AZD1222 dose. CDR3: CASSEGNTGELFF. In DNA, the CDR3 is TGTGCCAGCAGTGAAGGGAACACCGGGGAGCTGTTTTTT.